These 8 T cell receptor beta chains were all obtained from the same sample, sequenced in a study of OX40 agonist ivuxolimab in advanced cancers. Produced via immunoSEQ multiplex PCR; TCRdb's table is partial and in-frame only. The sample includes around 30,000 clones, roughly nine tenths of them seen just once. This specimen consisted of CD4+ or CD8+ T cells sorted from blood, obtained in a trial of the OX40 agonist ivuxolimab. These receptors all come from an adult with an advanced solid tumor such as melanoma, head and neck, liver or kidney cancer.

This clone was counted once. This chain connects TRBV9 to TRBJ1-1; a weak D match, TRBD1 (6 bases). This CDR3 has 15 amino acids. Germline values: CDR1 SGDLS, CDR2 YYNGEE. V lost 0 bases and J lost 1, with 10 bases in between. The CDR3 sequence is CASSVEPGANTEAFF. As DNA, the CDR3 is TGTGCCAGCAGCGTAGAGCCAGGGGCGAACACTGAAGCTTTCTTT.

Relative to its sample, this clone is medium-sized. This chain joins TRBV7-9 and TRBJ1-6; D is unclear. This CDR3 region has 14 residues. Germline-derived CDR1 and CDR2 are SEHNR and FQNEAQ (reference sequence). V lost 5 bases to trimming and J lost 6 bases, with 11 bases between them. The CDR3 protein is CASSPSRFNSPLHF. CDR3 DNA: TGTGCCAGCAGCCCCTCGAGATTTAATTCACCCCTCCACTTT.

The chain links TRBV4-1 to TRBJ1-1, with D uncertain. Trimming took 4 bases from V and 0 from J, leaving 9 bases between them. From germline, CDR1 is MGHRA and CDR2 YSYEKL. CDR3 length equals 14 residues. The CDR3 protein is CASSPANMNTEAFF. The CDR3 coding sequence is TGCGCCAGCAGCCCCGCCAACATGAACACTGAAGCTTTCTTT.

A single count supports this clone. This chain joins TRBV28 and TRBJ2-7; D call uncertain. CDR3 size: 15 residues. The germline V gene encodes CDR1 MDHEN and CDR2 SYDVKM. V was shortened by 6 bases and J by 3 bases, with 18 bases between the two germline ends. The CDR3 here is CASRTGSGPYYEQYF. Here the CDR3 DNA reads TGTGCCAGCAGAACTGGATCCGGCCCATACTACGAGCAGTACTTC.

This chain connects TRBV6-5 to TRBJ2-1, with D perhaps matching TRBD1 or TRBD2 (5 bases each). V gave up 7 bases and J gave up 3 bases, with 16 bases separating them. CDR1 and CDR2 from the germline V gene are MNHEY and SVGAGI. The length of the CDR3 is 15 residues. The CDR3 loop is CASTPRDPYYNEQFF. CDR3 nucleotides: TGTGCCAGCACCCCCAGGGACCCCTACTACAATGAGCAGTTCTTC.

This chain uses TRBV30 with TRBJ2-1, with D maybe TRBD2 (6 bases). The CDR3 is made up of 16 amino acids. Germline loops: CDR1 GTSNPN, CDR2 SVGIG (reference sequence). Deletions cut 0 bases from V and 6 bases from J, with 18 bases between. CDR3 nucleotide sequence: TGTGCCTGGAGTGTACTAAGGGCGGGGCGGTCCAATGAGCAGTTCTTC. This codes for CAWSVLRAGRSNEQFF. Full variable domain (rest looked up from reference TRBV30 and TRBJ2-1): SQTIHQWPATLVQPVGSPLSLECTVEGTSNPNLYWYRQAAGRGLQLLFYSVGIGQISSEVPQNLSASRPQDRQFILSSKKLLLSDSGFYLCAWSVLRAGRSNEQFFGPGTRLTVL.

V usage is TRBV9 and J usage is TRBJ2-1, with 7 bases fitting TRBD1. This CDR3 has 15 amino acids. The germline V gene encodes CDR1 SGDLS and CDR2 YYNGEE. V lost 0 bases, J lost 5 bases, and 5 bases stayed unmatched. The CDR3 DNA reads as TGTGCCAGCAGCGTAGAGACAGGGACCGACAATGAGCAGTTCTTC. Translation: CASSVETGTDNEQFF. The complete variable domain, with remaining parts taken from reference TRBV9 and TRBJ2-1, reads DSGVTQTPKHLITATGQRVTLRCSPRSGDLSVYWYQQSLDQGLQFLIQYYNGEERAKGNILERFSAQQFPDLHSELNLSSLELGDSALYFCASSVETGTDNEQFFGPGTRLTVL.

V usage is TRBV4-3 and J usage is TRBJ2-1; 9 bases line up with TRBD2. Germline CDR1 is LGHNA and CDR2 is YSLEER. The CDR3 runs 18 residues. The J segment lost 3 bases and the V segment lost 0 bases, leaving 9 bases of the junction unmatched. This chain's CDR3 is CASSQERVAGVGYNEQFF. CDR3 in DNA: TGCGCCAGCAGCCAAGAAAGGGTAGCGGGAGTTGGCTACAATGAGCAGTTCTTC.